The 10 T cell receptor beta chains reported below all come from one sample, sequenced in a study of blood T cells in healthy people across ages. Primers used in a second PCR of roughly 6 to 11 cycles were a sample-barcoded 5' primer and a J-beta primer mix. Each CDR3 protein gets one entry after TCRdb re-called the 5' RACE reads with MiXCR. The repertoire holds 1.8 million or so distinct CDR3 sequences, with 35% to 50% as singletons. The sample consisted of blood. These receptors were obtained from a human donor in good health.

A few counts support this clonotype. This chain connects TRBV6-5 to TRBJ1-1; TRBD1 matches 7 bases. Germline loops: CDR1 MNHEY, CDR2 SVGAGI. This CDR3 contains 13 residues. Unmatched junction bases numbered 6, after V lost 7 bases and J lost 4 bases. Here the CDR3 reads CASTLDRATEAFF. CDR3 bases: TGTGCCAGCACCCTTGACAGGGCCACTGAAGCTTTCTTT.

This CDR3 reads CASSPRGGDNTEAFF. In nucleotides, the CDR3 is TGTGCCAGCTCACCCCGTGGAGGGGACAACACTGAAGCTTTCTTT. The V gene is TRBV18, the J gene TRBJ1-1; D perhaps matches TRBD1 (5 bases). Germline CDR1 is KGHSH and CDR2 is LQKENI. V lost 3 bases to trimming and J lost 2 bases, with 13 bases between them. This CDR3 spans 15 amino acids.

This clonotype occurred a few times. The chain carries TRBV4-2 and TRBJ2-3; 11 bases are a match to TRBD2. With 1 base clipped from V and 2 bases from J, the junction kept 2 bases outside the gene matches. There are 16 residues in the CDR3. Germline lookup yields CDR1 LGHNA and CDR2 YNFKEQ. The CDR3 DNA follows: TGTGCCAGCAGCCAAGGACTAGCGGGGATCACAGATACGCAGTATTTT. Translating it yields CASSQGLAGITDTQYF.

The chain carries TRBV7-3 and TRBJ2-7, with D perhaps matching TRBD2 (7 bases). The CDR3 length is 14 residues. Looked up from germline, CDR1 is SGHTA and CDR2 is FQGTGA. The germline V and J ends were trimmed by 5 bases and 6 bases, with 17 bases remaining between them. The CDR3 DNA is TGTGCCAGCAGCCTAAGAGGGGGAGGGTCCGAGCAGTACTTC. This encodes CASSLRGGGSEQYF.

The chain has TRBV7-8 and TRBJ2-1; a possible D gene is TRBD2 (6 bases). V lost 1 base, J lost 4 bases, and 20 bases lay in between. The CDR3 spans 18 residues. Per germline, CDR1 SGHVS and CDR2 FQNEAQ. The DNA for the CDR3 is TGTGCCAGCAGCTTAGGCAGCTTAGGCGCGGGGTTATACAATGAGCAGTTCTTC. Its translation is CASSLGSLGAGLYNEQFF.

The chain is built from TRBV12-3 or TRBV12-4 and TRBJ2-7; 10 positions agree with TRBD2. The V gene end was trimmed by 0 bases and the J gene end by 2 bases; junction bases not matched to a gene: 4. This CDR3 comprises 16 residues. Written as DNA, the CDR3 is TGTGCCAGCAGTTTAGCTTGGACTAGCGGCGCCTACGAGCAGTACTTC. This gives the protein CASSLAWTSGAYEQYF.

Comments on this clonotype: Its ends do not fully match the called genes, so a read error is possible. The chain recombines TRBV18 with TRBJ1-1; a weak D match, TRBD1 (5 bases). CDR3 length equals 16 residues. Germline CDR1 KGHSH, CDR2 LQKENI. The CDR3 DNA is TGTGCCGGCTCACCACCTAACATAGGGGAGGGCACTGAAGCTTTCTTT. Amino acids: CAGSPPNIGEGTEAFF.

This clonotype was observed a few times. This chain uses TRBV11-2 with TRBJ2-6; D ambiguous. Germline V gives CDR1 SGHAT, CDR2 FQNNGV. The V end lost 6 bases, the J end lost 2 bases, and 14 bases lay between the germline ends. The CDR3 length is 16 residues. CDR3 sequence reads: CASRNIRGTGANVLTF. Written as DNA, the CDR3 is TGTGCCAGCAGGAATATCCGTGGAACTGGGGCCAACGTCCTGACTTTC.

The chain has TRBV14 and TRBJ2-3, with D unclear. Germline V lookup: CDR1 SGHDN, CDR2 FVKESK. Trimming cost V 0 bases and J 0 bases, with 10 bases left between them. The CDR3 covers 16 residues. The CDR3 loop reads CASSQDRQLSTDTQYF. As DNA, the CDR3 is TGTGCCAGCAGCCAAGATCGGCAACTTAGCACAGATACGCAGTATTTT.

This chain connects TRBV7-9 to TRBJ2-5; D may be TRBD1 (6 bases). Germline V gene lookup returns CDR1 SEHNR and CDR2 FQNEAQ (reference sequence). CDR3 length: 15 residues. The ends were cut back, 5 bases at V and 2 bases at J, with 15 bases in the middle. The CDR3 protein is CASSTQAGDQETQYF. CDR3 nucleotides: TGTGCCAGCAGCACGCAGGCAGGGGATCAAGAGACCCAGTACTTC.